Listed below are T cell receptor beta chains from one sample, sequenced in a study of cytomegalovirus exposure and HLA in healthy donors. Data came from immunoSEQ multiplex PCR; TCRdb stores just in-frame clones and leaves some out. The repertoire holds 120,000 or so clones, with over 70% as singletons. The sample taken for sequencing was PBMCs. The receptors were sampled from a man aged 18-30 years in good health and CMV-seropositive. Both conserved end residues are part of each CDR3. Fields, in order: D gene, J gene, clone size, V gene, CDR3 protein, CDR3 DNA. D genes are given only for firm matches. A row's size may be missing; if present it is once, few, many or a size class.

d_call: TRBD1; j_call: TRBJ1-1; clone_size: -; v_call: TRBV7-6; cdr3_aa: CASSHRGPGAEAFF; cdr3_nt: TGTGCCAGCAGCCATAGGGGGCCAGGCGCCGAAGCTTTCTTT
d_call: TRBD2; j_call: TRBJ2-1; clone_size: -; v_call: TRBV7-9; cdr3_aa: CASSPSGGPEQFF; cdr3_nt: TGTGCCAGCAGCCCGAGCGGGGGACCTGAGCAGTTCTTC
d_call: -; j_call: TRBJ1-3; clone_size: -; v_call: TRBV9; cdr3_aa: CASSVGVQGFDGNTIYF; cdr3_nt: TGTGCCAGCAGCGTAGGAGTTCAGGGGTTTGATGGAAACACCATATATTTT
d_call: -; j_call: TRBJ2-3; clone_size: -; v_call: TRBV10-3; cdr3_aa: CAIRPGNTDTQYF; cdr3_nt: TGTGCCATCCGACCGGGGAACACAGATACGCAGTATTTT
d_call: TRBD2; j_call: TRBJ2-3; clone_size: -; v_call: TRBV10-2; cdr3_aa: CASGLAGGLDTQYF; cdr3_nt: TGCGCCAGCGGACTAGCGGGAGGTTTAGATACGCAGTATTTT
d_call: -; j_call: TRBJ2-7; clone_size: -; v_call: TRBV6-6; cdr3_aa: CASSYPVGEIDEQYF; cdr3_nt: TGTGCCAGCAGTTACCCCGTAGGGGAAATCGACGAGCAGTACTTC
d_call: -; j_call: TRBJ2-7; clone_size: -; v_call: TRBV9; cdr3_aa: CASSVGVTGTYEQYF; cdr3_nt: TGTGCCAGCAGCGTTGGAGTTACAGGGACCTACGAGCAGTACTTC
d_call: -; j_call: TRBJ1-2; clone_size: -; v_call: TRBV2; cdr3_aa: CASSETGDGYTF; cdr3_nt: TGTGCCAGCAGTGAAACAGGAGATGGCTACACCTTC
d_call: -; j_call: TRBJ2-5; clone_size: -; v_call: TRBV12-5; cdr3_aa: CASGTASSGTQYF; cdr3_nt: TGTGCTAGTGGGACAGCGTCGAGTGGGACCCAGTACTTC
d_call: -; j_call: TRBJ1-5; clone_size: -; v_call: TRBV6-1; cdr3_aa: CASSEVNSPLFQHF; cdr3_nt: TGTGCCAGCAGTGAAGTAAATAGCCCTTTATTCCAGCATTTT
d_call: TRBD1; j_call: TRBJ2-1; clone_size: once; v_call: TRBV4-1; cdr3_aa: CASSLQVLFSPRQGEQFF; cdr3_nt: TGCGCCAGCAGCCTGCAAGTCCTTTTTTCCCCCCGACAGGGTGAGCAGTTCTTC